This TCR beta chain was documented in a study of CD8 T cells in Susac syndrome. Germline V gene sequence: CDR1 SGDLS, CDR2 YYNGEE. This CDR3 has 15 residues. Deletions cut 3 bases from V and 0 bases from J, with 11 bases between. RNA totalling about 0.5 to 1 ug underwent reverse transcription with random hexamers. Amplification of TCR beta CDR3 spanned 54 Vbeta and 13 Jbeta via immunoSEQ multiplex PCR. TCRdb independently ran MiXCR on the immunoSEQ multiplex PCR reads; one entry per CDR3 protein. The data show some 400,000 distinct CDR3 sequences, approximately 85% seen once. The sequence derives from a human donor with multiple sclerosis. V and J are TRBV9 and TRBJ2-3; perhaps TRBD2 as D (6 bases). The sequenced sample was CD8+ T cells from PBMCs. DNA for the CDR3: TGTGCCAGCAGCGCGGACTATCCTAGCACAGATACGCAGTATTTT. This sequence encodes CASSADYPSTDTQYF.